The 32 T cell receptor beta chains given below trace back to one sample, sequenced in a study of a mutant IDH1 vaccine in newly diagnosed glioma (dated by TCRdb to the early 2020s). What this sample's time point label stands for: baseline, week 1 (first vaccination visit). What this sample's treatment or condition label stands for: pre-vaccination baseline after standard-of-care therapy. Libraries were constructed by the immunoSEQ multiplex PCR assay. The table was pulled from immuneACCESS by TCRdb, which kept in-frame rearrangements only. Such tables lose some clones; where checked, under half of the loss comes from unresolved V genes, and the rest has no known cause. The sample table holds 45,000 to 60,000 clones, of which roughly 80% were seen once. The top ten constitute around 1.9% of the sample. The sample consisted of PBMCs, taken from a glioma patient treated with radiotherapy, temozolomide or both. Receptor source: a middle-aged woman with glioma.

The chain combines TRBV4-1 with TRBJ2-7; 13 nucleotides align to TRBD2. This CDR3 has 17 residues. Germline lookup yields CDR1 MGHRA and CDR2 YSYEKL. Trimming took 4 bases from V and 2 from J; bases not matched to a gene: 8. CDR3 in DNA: TGCGCCAGCAGCCGCGCGACTAGCGGGGGGCAGCCCTACGAGCAGTACTTC. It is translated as CASSRATSGGQPYEQYF.

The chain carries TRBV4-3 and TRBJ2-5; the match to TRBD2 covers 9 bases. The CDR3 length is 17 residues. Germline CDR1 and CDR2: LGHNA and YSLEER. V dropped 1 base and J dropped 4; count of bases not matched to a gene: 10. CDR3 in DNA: TGCGCCAGCAGCCAAGCATCCAGCGGGGGGCCAGGAGAGACCCAGTACTTC. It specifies CASSQASSGGPGETQYF.

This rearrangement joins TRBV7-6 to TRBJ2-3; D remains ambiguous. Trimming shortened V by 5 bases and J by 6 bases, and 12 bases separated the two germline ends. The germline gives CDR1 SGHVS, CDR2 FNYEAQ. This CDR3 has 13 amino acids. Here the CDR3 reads CASSERTSDTQYF. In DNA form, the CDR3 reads TGTGCCAGCAGCGAGAGAACCTCGGATACGCAGTATTTT.

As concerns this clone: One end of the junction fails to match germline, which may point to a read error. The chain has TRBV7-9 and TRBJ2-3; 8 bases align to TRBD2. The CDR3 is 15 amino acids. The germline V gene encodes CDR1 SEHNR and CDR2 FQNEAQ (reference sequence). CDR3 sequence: CASSLATSGTDTQYF. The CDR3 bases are TGTGCCAGCAGCCTAGCGACTAGCGGCACAGATACGCAGTATTTT.

The CDR3 spells CASSQWSGQGAIYTF. The DNA of the CDR3 is TGCGCCAGCAGCCAATGGTCAGGACAGGGGGCAATCTACACCTTC. The J gene is TRBJ1-2, the V gene TRBV4-3; TRBD1 matches at 11 bases. With V trimmed by 2 bases and J by 10 bases, 9 bases remained unmatched. In germline, CDR1 is LGHNA, CDR2 YSLEER. The CDR3 length is 15 residues.

The CDR3 nucleotides are TGCAGTGCTAGGAGTCGACAGCCCCAGCATTTT. Translating it yields CSARSRQPQHF. The rearrangement links TRBV20-1 to TRBJ1-5; D ambiguous. The CDR3 is made up of 11 amino acids. The germline V gene encodes CDR1 DFQATT and CDR2 SNEGSKA (reference sequence). The V and J ends lost 3 bases and 7 bases respectively, with 7 bases between them.

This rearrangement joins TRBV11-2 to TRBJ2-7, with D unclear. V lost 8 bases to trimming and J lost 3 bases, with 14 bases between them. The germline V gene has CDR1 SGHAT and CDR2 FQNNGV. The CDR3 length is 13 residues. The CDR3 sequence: CASEGPVHYEQYF. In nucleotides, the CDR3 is TGTGCCAGCGAAGGGCCCGTGCACTACGAGCAGTACTTC.

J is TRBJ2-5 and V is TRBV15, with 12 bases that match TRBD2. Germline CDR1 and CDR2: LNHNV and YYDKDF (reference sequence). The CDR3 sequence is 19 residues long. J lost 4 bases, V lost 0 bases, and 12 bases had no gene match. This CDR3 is CATSRDKDLAGGPRETQYF. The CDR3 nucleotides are TGTGCCACCAGCAGAGATAAGGACCTAGCGGGGGGGCCAAGAGAGACCCAGTACTTC.

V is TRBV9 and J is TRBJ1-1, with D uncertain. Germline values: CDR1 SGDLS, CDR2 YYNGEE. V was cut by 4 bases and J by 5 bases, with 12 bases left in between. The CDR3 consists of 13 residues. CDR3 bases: TGTGCCAGCAGCACAGACGGGAGGACTGAAGCTTTCTTT. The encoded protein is CASSTDGRTEAFF.

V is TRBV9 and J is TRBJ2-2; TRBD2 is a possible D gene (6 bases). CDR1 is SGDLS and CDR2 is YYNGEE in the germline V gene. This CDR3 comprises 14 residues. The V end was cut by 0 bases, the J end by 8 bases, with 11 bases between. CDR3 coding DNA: TGTGCCAGCAGCGTAGGGGACTCCCGGGGGGAGCTGTTTTTT. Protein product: CASSVGDSRGELFF.

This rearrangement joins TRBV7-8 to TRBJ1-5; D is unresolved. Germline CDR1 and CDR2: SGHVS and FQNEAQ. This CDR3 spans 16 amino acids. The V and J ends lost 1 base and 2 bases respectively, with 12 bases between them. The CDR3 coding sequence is TGTGCCAGCAGCTTAGTAGTCCCCGGGGGCAATCAGCCCCAGCATTTT. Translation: CASSLVVPGGNQPQHF.

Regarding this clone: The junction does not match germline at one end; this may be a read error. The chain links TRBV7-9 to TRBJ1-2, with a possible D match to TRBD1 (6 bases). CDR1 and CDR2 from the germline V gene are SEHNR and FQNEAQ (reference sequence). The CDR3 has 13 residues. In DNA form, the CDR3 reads TGTGCCAGCAGCTTAGCTTTAGGGGACGGACAGAAATTC. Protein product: CASSLALGDGQKF.

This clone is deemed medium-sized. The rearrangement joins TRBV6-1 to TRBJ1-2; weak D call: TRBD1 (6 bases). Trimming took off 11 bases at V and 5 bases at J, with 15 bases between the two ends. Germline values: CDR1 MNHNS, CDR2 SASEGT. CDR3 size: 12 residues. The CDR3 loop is CAGTGGGYGYTF. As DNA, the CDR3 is TGTGCCGGTACCGGGGGCGGATATGGCTACACCTTC.

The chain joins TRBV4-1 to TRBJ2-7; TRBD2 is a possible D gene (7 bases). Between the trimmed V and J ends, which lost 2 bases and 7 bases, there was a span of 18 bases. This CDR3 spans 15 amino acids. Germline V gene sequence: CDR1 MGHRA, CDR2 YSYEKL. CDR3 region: CASSQPTGRVGEQYF. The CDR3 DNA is TGCGCCAGCAGCCAACCTACAGGGAGGGTTGGAGAGCAGTACTTC.

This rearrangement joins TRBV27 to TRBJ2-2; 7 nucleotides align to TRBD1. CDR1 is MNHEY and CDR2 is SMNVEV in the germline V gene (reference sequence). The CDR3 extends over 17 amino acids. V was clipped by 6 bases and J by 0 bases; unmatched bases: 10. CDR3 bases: TGTGCCAGCAGGCAGGGGGACAGAACGTCGAACACCGGGGAGCTGTTTTTT. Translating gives CASRQGDRTSNTGELFF.

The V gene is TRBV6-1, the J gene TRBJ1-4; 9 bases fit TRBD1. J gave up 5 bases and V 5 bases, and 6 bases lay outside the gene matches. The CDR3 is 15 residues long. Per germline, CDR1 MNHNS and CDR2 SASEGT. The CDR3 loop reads CASSRTGTGNEKLFF. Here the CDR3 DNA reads TGTGCCAGCAGTCGAACCGGGACAGGGAATGAAAAACTGTTTTTT.

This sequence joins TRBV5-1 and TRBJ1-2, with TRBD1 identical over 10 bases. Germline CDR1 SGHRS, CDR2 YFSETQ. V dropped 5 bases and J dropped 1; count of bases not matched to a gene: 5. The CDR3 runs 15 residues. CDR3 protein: CASRLGQGDNYGYTF. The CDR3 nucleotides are TGCGCCAGCAGGTTAGGACAGGGGGATAACTATGGCTACACCTTC.

CDR3 DNA: TGTGCCAGCAGTGAAGTCTCGACCCATGAGGAGGCGGGAACTGGTGAAGCTTTCTTT. As protein: CASSEVSTHEEAGTGEAFF. V gene TRBV2 combines with J gene TRBJ1-1; D uncertain. The length of the CDR3 is 19 residues. With 1 base removed from V and 7 bases from J, the gap between germline ends came to 28 bases. The V gene's germline CDR1 is SNHLY and CDR2 FYNNEI.

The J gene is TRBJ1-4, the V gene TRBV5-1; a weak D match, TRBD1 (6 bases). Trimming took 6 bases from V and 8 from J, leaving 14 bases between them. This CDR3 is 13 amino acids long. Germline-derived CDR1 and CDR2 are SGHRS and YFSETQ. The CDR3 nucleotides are TGCGCCAGCAAGGCAGGGGCTGGAGAAAAACTGTTTTTT. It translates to CASKAGAGEKLFF.

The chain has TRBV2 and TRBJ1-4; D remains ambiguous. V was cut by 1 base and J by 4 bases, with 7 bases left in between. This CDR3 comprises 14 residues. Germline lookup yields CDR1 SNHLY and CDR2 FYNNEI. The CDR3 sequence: CASSEVRDNEKLFF. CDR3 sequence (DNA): TGTGCCAGCAGTGAAGTAAGGGATAATGAAAAACTGTTTTTT. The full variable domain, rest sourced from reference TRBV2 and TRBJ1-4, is EPEVTQTPSHQVTQMGQEVILRCVPISNHLYFYWYRQILGQKVEFLVSFYNNEISEKSEIFDDQFSVERPDGSNFTLKIRSTKLEDSAMYFCASSEVRDNEKLFFGSGTQLSVL.

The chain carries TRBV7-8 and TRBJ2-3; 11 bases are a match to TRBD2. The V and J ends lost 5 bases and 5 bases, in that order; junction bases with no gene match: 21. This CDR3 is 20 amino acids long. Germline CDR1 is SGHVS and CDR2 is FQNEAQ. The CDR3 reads CASSTPRTGSGGATEDTQYF. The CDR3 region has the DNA TGTGCCAGCAGCACCCCGAGGACTGGTAGCGGGGGGGCCACGGAAGATACGCAGTATTTT.

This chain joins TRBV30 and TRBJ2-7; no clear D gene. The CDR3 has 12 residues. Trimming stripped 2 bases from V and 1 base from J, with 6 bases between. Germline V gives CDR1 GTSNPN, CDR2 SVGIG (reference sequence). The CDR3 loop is CAWSIQSYEQYF. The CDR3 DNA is TGTGCCTGGAGTATACAATCCTACGAGCAGTACTTC.

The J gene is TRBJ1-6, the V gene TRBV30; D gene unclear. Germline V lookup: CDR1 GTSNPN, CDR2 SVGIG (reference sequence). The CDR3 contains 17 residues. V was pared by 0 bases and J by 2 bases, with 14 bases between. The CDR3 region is CAWSVDRGFTYNSPLHF. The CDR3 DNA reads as TGTGCCTGGAGTGTAGATAGAGGTTTTACCTATAATTCACCCCTCCACTTT.

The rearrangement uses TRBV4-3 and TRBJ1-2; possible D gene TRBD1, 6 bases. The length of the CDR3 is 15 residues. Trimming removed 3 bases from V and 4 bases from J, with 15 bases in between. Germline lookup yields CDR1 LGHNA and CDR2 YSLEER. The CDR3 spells CASSHYLGQFYGYTF. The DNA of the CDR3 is TGCGCCAGCAGCCATTACCTCGGACAGTTCTATGGCTACACCTTC.

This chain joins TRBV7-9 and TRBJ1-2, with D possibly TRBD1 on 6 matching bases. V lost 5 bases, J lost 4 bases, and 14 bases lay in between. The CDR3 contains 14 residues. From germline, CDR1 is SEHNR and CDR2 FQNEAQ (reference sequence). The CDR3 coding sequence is TGTGCCAGCAGCCCACCGACAGGAGGCTATGGCTACACCTTC. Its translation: CASSPPTGGYGYTF.

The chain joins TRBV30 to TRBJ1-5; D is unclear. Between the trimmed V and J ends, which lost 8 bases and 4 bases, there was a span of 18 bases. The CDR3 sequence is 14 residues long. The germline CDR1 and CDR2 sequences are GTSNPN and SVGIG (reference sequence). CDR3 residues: CAGRRAGGNQPQHF. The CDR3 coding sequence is TGTGCCGGAAGGAGGGCAGGCGGTAATCAGCCCCAGCATTTT.

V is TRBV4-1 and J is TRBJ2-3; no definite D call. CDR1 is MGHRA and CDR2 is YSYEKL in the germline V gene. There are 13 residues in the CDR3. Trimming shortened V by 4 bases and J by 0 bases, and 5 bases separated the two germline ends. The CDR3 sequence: CASSPLSTDTQYF. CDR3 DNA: TGCGCCAGCAGCCCCCTAAGCACAGATACGCAGTATTTT.

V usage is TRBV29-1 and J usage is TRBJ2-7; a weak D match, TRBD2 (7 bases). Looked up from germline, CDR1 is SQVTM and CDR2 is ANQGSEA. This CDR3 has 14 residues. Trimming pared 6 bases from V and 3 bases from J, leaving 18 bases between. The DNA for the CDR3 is TGCAGCGTCACCCGGGGGGCGGAAGGCTACGAGCAGTACTTC. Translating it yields CSVTRGAEGYEQYF.

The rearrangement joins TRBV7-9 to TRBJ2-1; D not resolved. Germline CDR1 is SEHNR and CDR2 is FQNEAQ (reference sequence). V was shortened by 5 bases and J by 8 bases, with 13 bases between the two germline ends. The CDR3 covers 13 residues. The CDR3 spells CASSPDRSYEQFF. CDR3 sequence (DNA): TGTGCCAGCAGCCCTGATAGAAGTTATGAGCAGTTCTTC.

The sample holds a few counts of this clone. The CDR3 spells CASSFGPDGSAGYGYTF. Here the CDR3 DNA reads TGTGCCAGCAGCTTTGGCCCGGACGGCAGTGCTGGCTATGGCTACACCTTC. The chain uses TRBV5-5 and TRBJ1-2, with unresolved D. Germline V gene data show CDR1 as SGHKS and CDR2 as YYEKEE (reference sequence). The CDR3 runs to 17 residues. V was shortened by 2 bases and J by 4 bases, with 21 bases between the two germline ends. The full variable domain, with the rest looked up from reference TRBV5-5 and TRBJ1-2, is DAGVTQSPTHLIKTRGQQVTLRCSPISGHKSVSWYQQVLGQGPQFIFQYYEKEERGRGNFPDRFSARQFPNYSSELNVNALLLGDSALYLCASSFGPDGSAGYGYTFGSGTRLTVV.

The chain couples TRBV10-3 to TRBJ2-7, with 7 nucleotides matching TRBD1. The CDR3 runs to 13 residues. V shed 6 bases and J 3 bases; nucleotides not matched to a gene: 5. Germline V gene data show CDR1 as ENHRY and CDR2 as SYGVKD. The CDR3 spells CAIRGDSHYEQYF. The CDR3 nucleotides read TGTGCCATCAGGGGGGACAGCCACTACGAGCAGTACTTC.

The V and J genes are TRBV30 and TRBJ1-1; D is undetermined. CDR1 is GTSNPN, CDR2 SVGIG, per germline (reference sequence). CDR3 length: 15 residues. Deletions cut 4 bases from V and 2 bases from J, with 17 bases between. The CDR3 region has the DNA TGTGCCTGGATCCCTTTGGAAGGGATAAACACTGAAGCTTTCTTT. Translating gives CAWIPLEGINTEAFF. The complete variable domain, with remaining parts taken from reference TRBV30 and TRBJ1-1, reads SQTIHQWPATLVQPVGSPLSLECTVEGTSNPNLYWYRQAAGRGLQLLFYSVGIGQISSEVPQNLSASRPQDRQFILSSKKLLLSDSGFYLCAWIPLEGINTEAFFGQGTRLTVV.